This entry is about one T cell receptor (beta chain). This receptor's antigen is unknown. Qualities for individual bases were not recorded, and no much larger clone is one base off. This entry comes from a study of cytomegalovirus exposure and HLA in healthy donors listed by TCRdb under 2017. At the level of the whole study: In an earlier analysis of some 610 of the donors, roughly 300 Gb of sequence data and approximately 120 million unique TCR beta sequences from roughly 190 million T cells were reported. An early release that covered around 590 HLA-typed donors contained about 300 gigabases of sequencing data and some 87 million unique TCR sequences. Of the approximately 400 genotyped donors, roughly 80% were placed in the genetic ancestry cluster associated with self-reported Caucasian donors. The study aimed to test whether signatures of past pathogen exposure could be identified by cataloging public T cell receptors. The T cell repertoires of around 730 subjects were profiled by immunosequencing and related to cytomegalovirus serostatus. Besides the first cohort of roughly 700 subjects, a separate validation cohort made up of 120 different subjects was used. To predict cytomegalovirus infection status, the study combined high-throughput TCR immunosequencing, statistical association of individual TCRs with disease status, and machine learning. A later analysis re-analyzed previously published TCR beta repertoires from roughly 600 donors and added high-resolution HLA genotyping to study TCR occurrence patterns. The later analysis used no new phenotypic data to find candidate immune exposures, relying instead on TCR beta sequences and their occurrence across donors. To decide whether each TCR beta V gene segment behaved as functional or pseudogenic, an earlier analysis of some 540 of the donors relied on high-throughput TCR beta sequencing. Donor age, sex, ethnicity and CMV serostatus were compiled alongside the repertoire data. In a later genetic analysis, genome-wide SNP genotypes for about 65% of the 666 donors were used, and that subset was treated as a discovery cohort. All discovery cohort repertoires had been generated using a single sequencing platform. Class I and class II HLA loci were covered by the typing at four-digit resolution. Typing coverage differed by locus: A, B, C, DRB1 and DQB1 were typed in roughly 620-630 donors, DQA1 in 500 to 550, DPA1 in approximately 610, and DPB1 in approximately 450. Because of strong linkage in the cohort, roughly five DR-DQ haplotypes were treated as single units for association and clustering. Among 350 to 400 genotyped donors of the cohort, an average of around 240,000 unique TCR beta nucleotide sequences were sequenced per donor, roughly a sixth of them non-productive.

Preparation of the library involved the immunoSEQ multiplex PCR assay. For the multiplex PCR, a mixture combining 60 forward primers for TCR Vbeta segments and 13 reverse primers for TCR Jbeta segments was used. A multiplex PCR assay on genomic DNA amplified the CDR3 region of rearranged TCR beta genes. On the Illumina HiSeq System, the amplified TCR beta libraries were sequenced as 87-base-pair reads. The original methods were these. In a later analysis, around 80 million unique TCR beta chains were counted across the roughly 700 repertoires, and about 9.9 million of these chains were shared by at least two donors. Raw reads were error-corrected and collapsed into unique sequences with a nearest-neighbor algorithm that merged closely related sequences to remove PCR and sequencing errors. V, D and J gene segments were assigned by aligning CDR3 sequences to IMGT reference sequences. For a sequence to be retained, a match of at least six nucleotides was required to both a V gene segment and a J gene segment. A rearrangement was called productive if the CDR3 had no stop codons and remained in frame with V and J, and every other rearrangement was called non-productive. CDR3 was defined according to IMGT convention as the region running from the second conserved V-encoded cysteine to the conserved J-encoded phenylalanine. The earlier analysis of about 590 of the donors excluded sequences that lacked an unambiguous match to a single V gene segment. In an earlier analysis of approximately 560 of the donors, a V segment was called functional when productive rearrangements were above 56.7%, and segregating when the standard deviation between donors exceeded 5%. A statistical classification framework was developed to diagnose cytomegalovirus status using the catalog of TCR beta chain sequences. V and J gene assignment, in a later analysis, came from comparing TCR nucleotide sequences with IMGT/GENE-DB human TR gene sequences. Using the TCRdist pipeline, a later analysis assigned CDR3 sequences along with most-parsimonious VDJ recombination scenarios. A later analysis defined each TCR beta chain by its CDR3 amino acid sequence plus V-gene family, and excluded reads lacking a unique V-gene family. To address suspected cross-contamination and a sequencing artifact, a later analysis removed 550 to 750 highly shared, low-generation-probability nucleotide sequences. In a later analysis, a clonal expansion index for each public chain was calculated from normalized within-repertoire ranks of inferred template counts. A later analysis computed generation probabilities with a VDJ recombination model fitted to out-of-frame rearrangements, and checked the results against IGoR. In a later analysis, hypergeometric tests were used to score TCR-TCR, TCR-HLA and TCR-CMV co-occurrence, with a repertoire-size bias correction applied to TCR pairs. False discovery rates were estimated in a later analysis by permuting HLA or CMV assignments 20 times. A later analysis grouped co-occurring TCRs with DBSCAN, adding TCRdist sequence similarity when clustering within HLA-allele-positive subsets. Repertoires with fewer than 30,000 or more than 120,000 public chains, plus five repertoires with anomalous nucleotide sharing, were excluded from co-occurrence clustering. Not all clones reach the TCRdb copy of this immuneACCESS table, which keeps in-frame sequences only. Checked studies attribute under half of the gap to unresolved V genes and leave the rest unexplained. V and J calls and clone size are as listed in that table; D and trimming were resolved from the DNA. This sample is represented by about 87,000 clones; approximately 74% of them were singletons. Approximately 20% of the sample rests with the top ten.

Trimming takes 3 bases off V and 8 bases off J; junction bases not matched to a gene: 15. CDR1 and CDR2 (SGHTA, FQGTGA) derive from the germline V gene. Spanning cysteine to phenylalanine, the CDR3 consists of 16 amino acids. Only the CDR3 part of the read is kept: 48 bases, read in frame from the first base. The cohort comprised 550 to 700 healthy bone marrow donors. Cohort members were all nominally healthy when sampled, although unrecorded immune exposures were likely present. The donor tested CMV seropositive and was one of the 289 seropositive cohort members. A peripheral blood sample was provided by each donor, and peripheral blood mononuclear cells were used for TCR beta sequencing. Genomic DNA extraction from the blood cell samples was performed with the Qiagen DNeasy Blood Extraction Kit. Overall results and qualifications from the work: Broadly in line with IMGT annotations, most TCR beta V segments showed up in productive rearrangements about 90% or about 30% of the time in an earlier analysis of several hundred of the donors. Across donors, most TCR sequences were observed very rarely, whereas some public TCRs were present in many individuals. In a later analysis, most CMV-associated TCR beta chains were found to appear HLA-restricted, with HLA associations seemingly driven largely by CMV exposure. Immune exposure information for the cohort was limited to CMV serostatus. A later analysis found that HLA-associated TCR beta chains were more clonally expanded and had lower generation probabilities than equally common non-associated chains. A further reported finding was that TCR beta sequences accurately predicted the HLA-A and HLA-B alleles for most subjects in the first cohort. The sequencing pipeline was judged likely to have produced a cluster of highly shared sequence variants as a technical artifact. According to a later genetic analysis, donors in an Asian-associated ancestry cluster had fewer N-insertions in productive TCRs than the approximately 610-donor mean. In a later analysis, the rate of TCR association differed among HLA loci, with DRB1 alleles having the most associated TCRs and HLA-C alleles having the fewest. In the study, about 150 TCR beta chains were listed as associated with cytomegalovirus. Several of the top co-occurrence clusters appeared to be linked to parvovirus B19, influenza, CMV and Epstein-Barr virus, according to a later analysis. Because some donors lacked HLA typing at each locus, the association tests relied only on the typed subset. In both the original and validation cohorts, the classifier was reported to diagnose cytomegalovirus status with high specificity and sensitivity. The 87-base-pair reads could not distinguish some IMGT-functional V segments, including TRBV6-2 and TRBV6-3, so those segments were excluded. Because counts were too low, 15 or so rarely observed V segments, including chromosome 9 orphons, were excluded from the earlier analysis of some 590 of the donors. It was suggested by the authors that the approach could potentially be generalized to other disease states and immunological phenotypes. When HLA alleles, especially DR and DQ, strongly co-occurred, attributing TCR associations to individual alleles was difficult. Roughly uniform sequencing depth across donors was assumed in presence/absence analyses, although this assumption may not hold. Only TCR beta chains were sequenced in this cohort, and the absence of alpha or paired-chain data limited detectable features. Correlated functional status among segregating V segments might be attributable to linkage disequilibrium, but an unknown experimental factor could not be ruled out. A later analysis associated 15,000 or so TCR beta sequences with specific HLA alleles at a false discovery rate of 0.05. In a later genetic analysis, a missense DCLRE1C variant was associated with V-gene and J-gene trimming of TCR beta chains, and the association was replicated in an independent cohort. Three of the identified cytomegalovirus-associated TCR beta chains were confirmed in vitro to be specific for cytomegalovirus antigens.

The sample consisted of PBMCs. This TCR was recovered from a man under 40 in good health and CMV-seropositive. The chain is made from TRBV7-3 and TRBJ1-1, and TRBD1 aligns with 7 junction nucleotides. Here is the DNA: TGTGCCAGCAGCTTGTGGACAGGACCGACCCTGAGGGAAGCTTTCTTT. Translation gives CASSLWTGPTLREAFF.